This T cell receptor (beta chain) emerged from a study of shared T cell receptors in the human thymus. This clone was seen once. The sample contains more than one DNA sequence encoding this CDR3. The CDR3 spans 14 residues. CDR1 is MNHEY, CDR2 SMNVEV, per germline (reference sequence). The V and J ends lost 2 bases and 1 base respectively, with 8 bases between them. Clones were sequenced by immunoSEQ multiplex PCR, and TCRdb holds only the in-frame ones, with some missing. The top ten hold around 0.0094% of the sample, which has some 700,000 clones, approximately 85% seen once. This same sample was also part of a study on human thymus T cells. That investigation notes: Resections from corrective heart surgery provided thymus tissue. Among unrelated individuals, related research reported thymic repertoires that overlapped highly.

The receptor was isolated from a girl under three years old with a congenital heart defect. This sequence joins TRBV27 and TRBJ1-1; D gene uncertain. Sample: thymocytes. The CDR3 protein is CASSLVRGNTEAFF. CDR3 DNA sequence: TGTGCCAGCAGTTTAGTGCGAGGGAACACTGAAGCTTTCTTT.